Here is one T cell receptor beta chain with its context. The antigen is not known. PCR was performed using 60 Vbeta and 13 Jbeta primers. Produced via immunoSEQ multiplex PCR; TCRdb's table is partial and in-frame only. The table includes 85,000 to 120,000 clones, approximately 80% detected once. CDR3 size: 18 residues. Per the germline V gene, CDR1 is SGHRS and CDR2 is YFSETQ. Unmatched junction bases numbered 15, after V lost 4 bases and J lost 4 bases. The data derive from a study of cytomegalovirus exposure and HLA in healthy donors. Findings of the study overall: In a later analysis, HLA-C alleles had the fewest associated TCRs, DRB1 alleles the most.

Sequencing was done on a sample of PBMCs. This chain links TRBV5-1 with TRBJ2-2, with 8 bases matching TRBD2. The sequence was collected from a male donor in good health and CMV-seropositive. The DNA for the CDR3 is TGCGCCAGCAGCGTTTACCCCGGGGGGGCAAGGGGCACCGGGGAGCTGTTTTTT. Translation gives CASSVYPGGARGTGELFF.